The 5 T cell receptor beta chains in this list originate from one sample, sequenced in a study of blood T cell repertoires in COVID-19. Data came from immunoSEQ multiplex PCR; TCRdb stores just in-frame clones and leaves some out. Here the sample spans 65,000 to 95,000 clones, around three quarters being singletons. Sequencing was performed on peripheral blood. Receptor source: a man aged 45-65 years with active or convalescent COVID-19.

The chain recombines TRBV4-1 with TRBJ2-7, with a weak D call TRBD2 (6 bases). With 0 bases removed from V and 4 bases from J, the gap between germline ends came to 13 bases. The CDR3 covers 15 residues. Germline values: CDR1 MGHRA, CDR2 YSYEKL. The CDR3 reads CASSQEVGGAYEQYF. DNA of the CDR3: TGCGCCAGCAGCCAAGAGGTGGGCGGGGCTTACGAGCAGTACTTC.

This clone appeared once. This CDR3 is also generated by other DNA sequences in the sample. This chain joins TRBV5-1 and TRBJ1-1; tentatively, D is TRBD1 (5 bases). Germline V lookup: CDR1 SGHRS, CDR2 YFSETQ. The V end lost 0 bases, the J end lost 4 bases, and 13 bases lay between the germline ends. The CDR3 length is 15 residues. The CDR3 DNA reads TGCGCCAGCAGCTTGGCCGGACAATCGGGCACTGAAGCTTTCTTT. It codes for CASSLAGQSGTEAFF.

The chain uses TRBV6-2 or TRBV6-3 and TRBJ1-1, with TRBD1 matching over 8 bases. CDR1 is MNHEY, CDR2 SVGEGT, per germline. V trimming: 4 bases; J trimming: 3 bases; junction bases outside the gene matches: 7. The CDR3 is made up of 15 amino acids. The CDR3 DNA is TGTGCCAGCAGTTTACTACAGGGGGGACACACTGAAGCTTTCTTT. It codes for CASSLLQGGHTEAFF.

The V gene is TRBV11-2, the J gene TRBJ1-6; 10 nucleotides match TRBD1. Losses at the gene ends were 4 bases for V and 7 bases for J; bases not matched to a gene: 10. The CDR3 sequence is 17 residues long. The germline V gene has CDR1 SGHAT and CDR2 FQNNGV. The CDR3: CASSSPGTGVGNSPLHF. DNA for the CDR3: TGTGCCAGCAGCTCGCCCGGGACAGGGGTCGGGAATTCACCCCTCCACTTT.

V gene TRBV6-1 combines with J gene TRBJ2-7, with D perhaps matching TRBD1 (5 bases). The V gene lost 1 base and the J gene lost 0 bases, with 10 bases spanning the gap. This CDR3 has 15 residues. Germline V CDR1 and CDR2: MNHNS, SASEGT. Here the CDR3 DNA reads TGTGCCAGCAGTGAAGGGGGCAGCAGCTCCTACGAGCAGTACTTC. Translation gives CASSEGGSSSYEQYF.